A single T cell receptor beta chain is shown here with its context. Per germline, CDR1 GTSNPN and CDR2 SVGIG (reference sequence). V trimming: 4 bases; J trimming: 4 bases; junction bases outside the gene matches: 4. This CDR3 has 13 amino acids. As originally analysed: The assay estimated nucleated cells by amplifying reference gene primers. Using immunoSEQ multiplex PCR, the repertoire was profiled, and TCRdb retains in-frame clones only, with some absent. V, J and clone size were drawn from that table, and D and trimming were deduced from the DNA. Of some 150,000 clones in the sample, approximately 88% were seen once. These data originate in a study of blood T cell repertoires in COVID-19. At the level of the study: Acute and convalescent COVID-19 samples came from the United States, Italy and Spain.

The TCR comes from a woman aged 45-65 years with acute or convalescent COVID-19. The material sequenced was peripheral blood. The gene calls are TRBV30 and TRBJ2-1; 7 bases match TRBD1. The CDR3 protein is CAWKDRKYNEQFF. CDR3 sequence (DNA): TGTGCCTGGAAGGACAGGAAATACAATGAGCAGTTCTTC.